This TCR beta chain was sequenced during a study of immune cell composition in non-small cell lung cancer. V dropped 1 base and J dropped 5 bases, with 11 bases sitting between them. Germline CDR1 is SGHVS and CDR2 is FNYEAQ. The CDR3 consists of 14 residues. Generated by immunoSEQ multiplex PCR, the TCRdb table keeps only in-frame clones and is missing some. The sample records thousands of clones, about 83% being singletons. The sequenced material came from lung tumor tissue. The V and J genes are TRBV7-6 and TRBJ2-5; TRBD1 might be the D (5 bases). This clonotype originated in a human donor with non-small cell lung cancer. The CDR3 is CASSLEAHRETQYF. The CDR3 DNA is TGTGCCAGCAGCTTAGAGGCCCACAGGGAGACCCAGTACTTC.